The present T cell receptor beta chain was sequenced within a study of cytomegalovirus exposure and HLA in healthy donors. Assay used: immunoSEQ multiplex PCR; TCRdb lists only in-frame clones, some missing. This sample has some 330,000 clones; 80% to 90% occur once, and the top ten carry over 0.8%. Regarding the study as a whole: The study listed 164 cytomegalovirus-associated TCR beta chains. Cytomegalovirus status was reportedly diagnosed by the classifier with high sensitivity and specificity. The dataset shows that most TCR sequences were rare, while some public TCRs occurred in many donors. Subsequent analysis of the approximately 130 validation repertoires found a tendency for first-cohort TCR clusters to co-occur.

CDR1 and CDR2 (germline): MNHNY, SVGAGI (reference sequence). V gave up 6 bases and J gave up 2 bases, with 10 bases separating them. The CDR3 sequence is 13 residues long. With regard to this clone: The antigen is not known.

The receptor was isolated from a woman younger than 35 in good health and CMV-seronegative. Sequencing was carried out using PBMCs. This rearrangement joins TRBV6-6 to TRBJ1-2, with D unclear. This chain's CDR3 is CASRRETNYGYTF. The CDR3 region has the DNA TGTGCCAGCAGACGAGAAACCAACTATGGCTACACCTTC.